Below are 6 T cell receptor beta chains sequenced from a single sample in a study of blood T cell repertoires in COVID-19. Sequencing was performed with immunoSEQ multiplex PCR; in TCRdb, only in-frame clones are kept and a portion is missing. The sample gives 350,000 to 400,000 clones, approximately 90% of which show up once; over 0.95% is in the top ten. The sequenced material came from PBMCs or T cells enriched from blood (not recorded which). Source of these receptors: a man between 18 and 35 years old who had recovered from COVID-19.

The chain links TRBV3-1 (or the pseudogene TRBV3-2) to TRBJ1-6; D is undetermined. The V gene's germline CDR1 is LGHDT and CDR2 YNNKEL (reference sequence). V lost 7 bases to trimming and J lost 0 bases, with 10 bases between them. This CDR3 comprises 15 residues. The DNA for the CDR3 is TGTGCCAGCAATCCCAAGAGCTCCTATAATTCACCCCTCCACTTT. Its protein product is CASNPKSSYNSPLHF.

The V call is TRBV4-1, the J call TRBJ2-1; 9 positions agree with TRBD2. This CDR3 spans 16 amino acids. V lost 1 base, J lost 4 bases, and 5 bases stayed unmatched. CDR1 and CDR2 (germline): MGHRA, YSYEKL. CDR3 bases: TGCGCCAGCAGCCAAGTTAGCGGGGGCCATTACAATGAGCAGTTCTTC. The encoded protein is CASSQVSGGHYNEQFF.

As for this clone: Other DNA sequences in this specimen translate into the identical CDR3. This rearrangement joins TRBV12-3 or TRBV12-4 to TRBJ1-2, with D unresolved. V dropped 6 bases and J dropped 3 bases, with 8 bases sitting between them. The CDR3 extends over 12 amino acids. The CDR3 is CASSRLDYGYTF. Here the CDR3 DNA reads TGTGCCAGCAGCCGACTCGACTATGGCTACACCTTC.

The chain has TRBV12-3 or TRBV12-4 and TRBJ1-3; D is unresolved. The CDR3 runs 12 residues. Trimming pared 6 bases from V and 1 base from J, leaving 4 bases between. The CDR3 loop is CASSQSGNTIYF. The CDR3 region has the DNA TGTGCCAGCAGCCAATCTGGAAACACCATATATTTT.

The V and J genes are TRBV3-1 (or the pseudogene TRBV3-2) and TRBJ2-2; D uncertain. The length of the CDR3 is 15 residues. In germline, CDR1 is LGHDT, CDR2 YNNKEL (reference sequence). The V end was cut by 4 bases, the J end by 6 bases, with 15 bases between. The CDR3: CASSPSPPRSGELFF. The CDR3 DNA follows: TGTGCCAGCAGCCCCTCCCCCCCCCGGTCCGGGGAGCTGTTTTTT.

The chain employs TRBV5-1 and TRBJ2-1, with 7 bases matching TRBD2. With V trimmed by 4 bases and J by 5 bases, 6 bases remained unmatched. The CDR3 totals 14 residues. The germline CDR1 and CDR2 sequences are SGHRS and YFSETQ. The CDR3: CASSAGLPNNEQFF. The DNA of the CDR3 is TGCGCCAGCAGCGCGGGACTACCCAACAATGAGCAGTTCTTC.